This TCR beta chain is from a study of cytomegalovirus exposure and HLA in healthy donors. Findings and caveats of the study: In vitro experiments confirmed that three CMV-associated chains were specific for CMV antigens. CMV serostatus alone was available as immune exposure information. Overall, approximately 150 TCR beta chains were annotated as cytomegalovirus-associated.

In germline, CDR1 is MNHEY, CDR2 SMNVEV (reference sequence). The V segment lost 3 bases and the J segment 4 bases; nucleotides outside the gene matches: 8. The CDR3 runs 15 residues. The study ran its PCR with 60 Vbeta and 13 Jbeta primers. Some clones are missing from TCRdb's copy, which holds only in-frame ones; the method was immunoSEQ multiplex PCR. The data show about 110,000 clones, under 70% seen once. Concerning this clone itself: Its antigen is unknown.

Sequencing was performed on PBMCs. J is TRBJ1-1 and V is TRBV27; 7 bases agree with TRBD1. This TCR derives from a man between 25 and 39 years old in good health and CMV-seropositive. CDR3 in amino acids: CASSFSTQGSTEAFF. CDR3 nucleotides: TGTGCCAGCAGTTTCTCGACACAGGGGTCCACTGAAGCTTTCTTT.